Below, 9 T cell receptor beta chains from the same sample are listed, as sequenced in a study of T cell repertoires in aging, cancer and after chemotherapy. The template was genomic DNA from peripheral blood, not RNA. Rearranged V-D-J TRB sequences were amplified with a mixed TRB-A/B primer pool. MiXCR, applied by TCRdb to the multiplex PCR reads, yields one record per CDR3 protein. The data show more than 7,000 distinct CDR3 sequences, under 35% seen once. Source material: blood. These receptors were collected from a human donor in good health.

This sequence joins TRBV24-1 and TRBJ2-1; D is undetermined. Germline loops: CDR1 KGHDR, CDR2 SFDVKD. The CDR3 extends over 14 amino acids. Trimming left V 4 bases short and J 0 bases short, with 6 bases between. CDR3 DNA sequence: TGTGCCACCAGTGACGCGAGCTCCTACAATGAGCAGTTCTTC. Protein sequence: CATSDASSYNEQFF.

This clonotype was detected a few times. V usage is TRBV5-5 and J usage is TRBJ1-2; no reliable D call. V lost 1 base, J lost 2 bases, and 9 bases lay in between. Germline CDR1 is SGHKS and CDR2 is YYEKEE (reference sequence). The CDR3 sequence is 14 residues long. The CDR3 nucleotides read TGTGCCAGCAGCTTGCAGGTTATCAACTATGGCTACACCTTC. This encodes CASSLQVINYGYTF.

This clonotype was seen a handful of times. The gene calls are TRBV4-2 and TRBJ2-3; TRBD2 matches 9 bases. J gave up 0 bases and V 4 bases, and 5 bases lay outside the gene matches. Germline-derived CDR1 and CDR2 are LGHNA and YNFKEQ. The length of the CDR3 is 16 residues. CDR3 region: CASSRIAGASTDTQYF. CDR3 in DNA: TGTGCCAGCAGCCGGATAGCGGGGGCGAGCACAGATACGCAGTATTTT.

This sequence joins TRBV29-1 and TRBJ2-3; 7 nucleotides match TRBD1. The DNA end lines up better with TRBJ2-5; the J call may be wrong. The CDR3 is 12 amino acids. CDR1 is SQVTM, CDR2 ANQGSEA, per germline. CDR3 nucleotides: TGCAGCGTTGGTCGGGACAGAGTAGCCCAGTACTTC. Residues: CSVGRDRVAQYF.

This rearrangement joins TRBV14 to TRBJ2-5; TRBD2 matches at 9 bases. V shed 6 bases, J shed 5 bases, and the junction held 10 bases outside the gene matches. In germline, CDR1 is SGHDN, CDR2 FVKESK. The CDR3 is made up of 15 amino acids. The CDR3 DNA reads TGTGCCAGCAGTTATCGATTAGCGGGGGAGGAGACCCAGTACTTC. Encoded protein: CASSYRLAGEETQYF.

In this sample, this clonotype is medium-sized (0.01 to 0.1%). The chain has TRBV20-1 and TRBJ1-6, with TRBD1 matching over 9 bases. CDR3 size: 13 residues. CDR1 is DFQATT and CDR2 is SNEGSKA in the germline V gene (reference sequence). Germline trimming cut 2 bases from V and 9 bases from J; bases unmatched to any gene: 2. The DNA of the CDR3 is TGCAGTGCTAGAAGGACAGGGGTTTCACCCCTCCACTTT. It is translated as CSARRTGVSPLHF.

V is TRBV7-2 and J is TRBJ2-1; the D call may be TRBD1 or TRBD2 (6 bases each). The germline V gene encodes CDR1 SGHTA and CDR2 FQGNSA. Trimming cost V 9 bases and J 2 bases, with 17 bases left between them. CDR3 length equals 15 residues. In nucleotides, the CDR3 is TGTGCCAGAAGGTCCTCGGGGGCCGCCTACAATGAGCAGTTCTTC. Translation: CARRSSGAAYNEQFF.

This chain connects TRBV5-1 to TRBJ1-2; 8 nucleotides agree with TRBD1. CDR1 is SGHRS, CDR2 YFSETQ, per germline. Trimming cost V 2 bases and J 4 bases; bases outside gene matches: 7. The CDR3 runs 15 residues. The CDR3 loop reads CASSLGTGATYGYTF. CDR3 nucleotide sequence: TGCGCCAGCAGCTTAGGGACAGGTGCTACCTATGGCTACACCTTC.

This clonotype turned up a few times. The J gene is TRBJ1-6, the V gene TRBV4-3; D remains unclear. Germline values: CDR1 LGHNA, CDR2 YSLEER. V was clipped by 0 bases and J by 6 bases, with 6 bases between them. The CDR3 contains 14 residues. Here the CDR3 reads CASSQELRNSPLHF. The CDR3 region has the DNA TGCGCCAGCAGCCAAGAACTGCGTAATTCACCCCTCCACTTT.